This T cell receptor beta chain derives from a study of cytomegalovirus exposure and HLA in healthy donors. Germline V gives CDR1 GTSNPN, CDR2 SVGIG (reference sequence). CDR3 length equals 17 residues. V was clipped by 0 bases and J by 4 bases, with 21 bases between them. Study results and caveats: TCR beta chain V- and J-gene trimming was linked, in a later analysis, to a missense variant in DCLRE1C. The classifier was said to identify cytomegalovirus status with high specificity and sensitivity. The study had only CMV serostatus as immune exposure information. According to the study, roughly 180 TCR beta chains were cytomegalovirus-associated.

Points on this clone: Its antigen remains unidentified.

This PCR relied on a set of 60 Vbeta primers and 13 Jbeta primers. Only in-frame clones appear in the TCRdb table, and some are missing; sequencing was by immunoSEQ multiplex PCR. The sample holds 200,000 or so clones, approximately 81% seen once. Material: PBMCs. The sequence was collected from a woman in her late teens or twenties in good health and CMV-seropositive. The chain joins TRBV30 to TRBJ1-2, with unresolved D. This CDR3 reads CAWSVRSLTLRVYGYTF. In DNA form, the CDR3 reads TGTGCCTGGAGTGTACGGTCTTTAACCCTGAGGGTCTATGGCTACACCTTC.